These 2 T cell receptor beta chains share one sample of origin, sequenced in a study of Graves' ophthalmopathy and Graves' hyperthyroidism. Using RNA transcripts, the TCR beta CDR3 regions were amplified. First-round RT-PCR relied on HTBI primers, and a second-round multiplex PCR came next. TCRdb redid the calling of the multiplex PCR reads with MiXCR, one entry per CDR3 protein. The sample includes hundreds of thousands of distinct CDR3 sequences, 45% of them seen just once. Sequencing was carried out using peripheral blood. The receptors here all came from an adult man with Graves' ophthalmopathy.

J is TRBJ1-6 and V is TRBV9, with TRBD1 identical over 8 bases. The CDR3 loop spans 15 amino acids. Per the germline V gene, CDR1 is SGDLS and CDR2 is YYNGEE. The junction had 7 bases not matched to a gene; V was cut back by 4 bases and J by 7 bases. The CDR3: CASSQADRGNSPLHF. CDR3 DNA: TGTGCCAGCAGCCAAGCTGACAGGGGCAATTCACCCCTCCACTTT.

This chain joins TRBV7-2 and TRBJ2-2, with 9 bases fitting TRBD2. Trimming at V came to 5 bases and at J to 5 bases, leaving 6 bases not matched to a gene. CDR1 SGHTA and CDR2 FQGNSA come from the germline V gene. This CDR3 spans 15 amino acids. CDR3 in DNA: TGTGCCAGCAGCCGGCGGGGGGGAGGAACCGGGGAGCTGTTTTTT. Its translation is CASSRRGGGTGELFF.